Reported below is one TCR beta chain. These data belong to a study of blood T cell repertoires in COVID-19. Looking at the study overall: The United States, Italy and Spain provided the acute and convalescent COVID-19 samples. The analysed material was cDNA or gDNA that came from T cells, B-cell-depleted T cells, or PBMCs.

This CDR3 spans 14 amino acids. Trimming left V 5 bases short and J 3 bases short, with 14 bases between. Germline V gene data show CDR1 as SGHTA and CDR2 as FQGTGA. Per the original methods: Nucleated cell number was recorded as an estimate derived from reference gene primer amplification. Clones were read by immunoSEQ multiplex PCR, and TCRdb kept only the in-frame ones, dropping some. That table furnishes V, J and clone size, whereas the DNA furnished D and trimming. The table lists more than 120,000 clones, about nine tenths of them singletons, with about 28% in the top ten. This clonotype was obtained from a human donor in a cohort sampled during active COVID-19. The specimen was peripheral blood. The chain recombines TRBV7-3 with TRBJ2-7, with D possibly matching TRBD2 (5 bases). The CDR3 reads CASSTGSGSYEQYF. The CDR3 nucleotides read TGTGCCAGCAGCACCGGATCTGGGAGCTACGAGCAGTACTTC.